The entry below gives a single T cell receptor (beta chain) sequence along with its context. The data were taken from a study of blood T cell repertoires in COVID-19. V was pared by 3 bases and J by 2 bases, with 7 bases of the junction left unmatched. CDR1 is LNHNV and CDR2 is YYDKDF in the germline V gene (reference sequence). The CDR3 totals 16 residues. Assay: immunoSEQ multiplex PCR; the TCRdb copy retains only in-frame clones and omits some. The sample has more than 250,000 clones, about 91% seen once; the top ten hold 1.5% to 2%. Sample: peripheral blood. The chain is built from TRBV15 and TRBJ2-5; 9 nucleotides line up with TRBD1. The origin of this receptor is a woman aged 25 to 45 with COVID-19, enrolled during active disease. The CDR3 DNA reads as TGTGCCACCAGCAGTTGGGACAGGGATAATCAAGAGACCCAGTACTTC. As protein: CATSSWDRDNQETQYF.